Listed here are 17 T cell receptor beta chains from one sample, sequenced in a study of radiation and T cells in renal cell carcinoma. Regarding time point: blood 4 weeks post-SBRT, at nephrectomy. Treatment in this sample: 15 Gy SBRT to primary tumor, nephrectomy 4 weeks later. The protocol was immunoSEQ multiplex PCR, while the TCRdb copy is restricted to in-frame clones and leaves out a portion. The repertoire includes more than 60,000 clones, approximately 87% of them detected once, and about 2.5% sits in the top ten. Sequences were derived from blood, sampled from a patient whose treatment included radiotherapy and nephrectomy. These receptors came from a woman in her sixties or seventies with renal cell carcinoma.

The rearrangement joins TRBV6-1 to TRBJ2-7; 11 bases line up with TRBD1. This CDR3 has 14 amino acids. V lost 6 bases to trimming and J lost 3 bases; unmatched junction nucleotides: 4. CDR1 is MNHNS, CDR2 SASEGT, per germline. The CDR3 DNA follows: TGTGCCAGCAGGGTTGGGACAGGGGGCTACGAGCAGTACTTC. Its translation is CASRVGTGGYEQYF.

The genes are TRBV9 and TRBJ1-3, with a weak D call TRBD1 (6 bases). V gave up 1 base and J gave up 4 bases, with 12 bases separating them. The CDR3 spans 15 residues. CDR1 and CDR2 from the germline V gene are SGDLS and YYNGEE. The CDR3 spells CASSVTGARGNTIYF. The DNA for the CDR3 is TGTGCCAGCAGCGTAACGGGGGCGCGGGGAAACACCATATATTTT.

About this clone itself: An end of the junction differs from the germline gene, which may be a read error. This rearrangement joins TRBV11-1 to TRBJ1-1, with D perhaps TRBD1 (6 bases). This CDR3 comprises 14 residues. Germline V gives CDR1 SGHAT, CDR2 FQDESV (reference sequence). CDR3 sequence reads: CASSLARTVPEAFF. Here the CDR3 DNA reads TGTGCCAGCAGCCTAGCCCGGACAGTTCCTGAAGCTTTCTTT.

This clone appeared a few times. The CDR3 here is CATDNTNYGYTF. CDR3 nucleotide sequence: TGTGCCACCGACAACACCAACTATGGCTACACCTTC. This chain joins TRBV28 and TRBJ1-2; D remains ambiguous. The germline V gene has CDR1 MDHEN and CDR2 SYDVKM. The CDR3 sequence is 12 residues long. With 10 bases removed from V and 2 bases from J, the gap between germline ends came to 11 bases.

The CDR3 spells CASSLVGLGGSEAFF. The CDR3 region has the DNA TGTGCCAGCAGCTTAGTGGGGCTCGGGGGCTCTGAAGCTTTCTTT. This chain joins TRBV7-2 and TRBJ1-1; tentatively, D is TRBD1 (6 bases). The germline gives CDR1 SGHTA, CDR2 FQGNSA. The ends were cut back, 1 base at V and 6 bases at J, with 15 bases in the middle. CDR3 length: 15 amino acids.

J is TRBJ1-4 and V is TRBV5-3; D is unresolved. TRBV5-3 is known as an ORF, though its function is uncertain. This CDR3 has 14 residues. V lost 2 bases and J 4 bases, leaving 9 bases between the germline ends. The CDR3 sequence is CARSFCQFNEKLFF. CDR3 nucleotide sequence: TGTGCCAGAAGCTTCTGTCAGTTTAATGAAAAACTGTTTTTT.

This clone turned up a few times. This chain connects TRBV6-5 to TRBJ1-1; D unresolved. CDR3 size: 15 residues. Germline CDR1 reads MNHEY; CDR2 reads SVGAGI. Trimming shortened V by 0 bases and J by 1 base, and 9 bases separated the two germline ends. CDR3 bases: TGTGCCAGCAGTTACTCGAGAACAGCGAACACTGAAGCTTTCTTT. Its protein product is CASSYSRTANTEAFF.

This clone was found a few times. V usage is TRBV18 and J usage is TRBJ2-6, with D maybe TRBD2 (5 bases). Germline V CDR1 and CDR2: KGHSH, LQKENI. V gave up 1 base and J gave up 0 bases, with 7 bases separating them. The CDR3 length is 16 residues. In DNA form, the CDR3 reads TGTGCCAGCTCACCACTAACTAGCTCTGGGGCCAACGTCCTGACTTTC. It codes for CASSPLTSSGANVLTF.

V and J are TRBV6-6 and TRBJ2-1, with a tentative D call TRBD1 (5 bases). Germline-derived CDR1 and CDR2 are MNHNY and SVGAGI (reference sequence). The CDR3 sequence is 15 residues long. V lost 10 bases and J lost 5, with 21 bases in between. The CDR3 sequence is CATETGSPRDNEQFF. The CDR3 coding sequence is TGTGCCACCGAAACAGGTTCCCCTCGGGACAATGAGCAGTTCTTC.

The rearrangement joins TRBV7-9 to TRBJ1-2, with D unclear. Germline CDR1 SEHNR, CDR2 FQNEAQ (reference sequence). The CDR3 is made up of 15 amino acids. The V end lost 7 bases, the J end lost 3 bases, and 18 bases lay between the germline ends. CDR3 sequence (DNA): TGTGCCAGCATCTCGCAGGCTACACCCGACTATGGCTACACCTTC. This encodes CASISQATPDYGYTF.

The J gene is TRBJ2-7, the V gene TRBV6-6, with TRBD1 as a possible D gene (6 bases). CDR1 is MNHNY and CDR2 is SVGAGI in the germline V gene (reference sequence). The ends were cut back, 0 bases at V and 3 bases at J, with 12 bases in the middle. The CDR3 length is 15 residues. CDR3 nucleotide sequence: TGTGCCAGCAGTTACTCTTACAGGGAAGGCTACGAGCAGTACTTC. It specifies CASSYSYREGYEQYF.

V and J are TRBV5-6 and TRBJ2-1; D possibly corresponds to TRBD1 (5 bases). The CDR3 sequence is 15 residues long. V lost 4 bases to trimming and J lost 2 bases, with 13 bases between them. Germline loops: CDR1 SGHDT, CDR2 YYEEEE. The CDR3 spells CASSLDSLPYNEQFF. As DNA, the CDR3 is TGTGCCAGCAGCCTCGACAGTCTCCCCTACAATGAGCAGTTCTTC. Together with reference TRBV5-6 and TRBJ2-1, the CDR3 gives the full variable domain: DAGVTQSPTHLIKTRGQQVTLRCSPKSGHDTVSWYQQALGQGPQFIFQYYEEEERQRGNFPDRFSGHQFPNYSSELNVNALLLGDSALYLCASSLDSLPYNEQFFGPGTRLTVL.

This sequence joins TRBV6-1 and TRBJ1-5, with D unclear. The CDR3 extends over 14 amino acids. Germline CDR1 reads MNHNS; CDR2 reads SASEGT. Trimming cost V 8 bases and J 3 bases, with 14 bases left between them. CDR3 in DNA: TGTGCCAGCTCGAAGGCGCTGAACAATCAGCCCCAGCATTTT. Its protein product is CASSKALNNQPQHF.

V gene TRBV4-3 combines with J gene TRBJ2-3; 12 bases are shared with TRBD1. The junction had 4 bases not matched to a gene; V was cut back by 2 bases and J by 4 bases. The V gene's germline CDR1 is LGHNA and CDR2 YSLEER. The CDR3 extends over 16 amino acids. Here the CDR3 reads CASSQMGQGAADTQYF. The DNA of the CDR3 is TGCGCCAGCAGCCAAATGGGACAGGGGGCAGCAGATACGCAGTATTTT.

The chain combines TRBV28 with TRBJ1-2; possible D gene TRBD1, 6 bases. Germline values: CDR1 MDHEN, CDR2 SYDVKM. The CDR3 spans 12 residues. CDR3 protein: CVLGGANYGYTF. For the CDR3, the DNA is TGTGTGCTAGGGGGTGCTAACTATGGCTACACCTTC.

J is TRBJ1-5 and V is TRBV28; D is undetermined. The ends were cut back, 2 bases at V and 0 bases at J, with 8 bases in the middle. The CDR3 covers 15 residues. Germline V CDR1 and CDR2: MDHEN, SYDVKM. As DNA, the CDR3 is TGTGCCAGCAGTTTACCAGAATATAGCAATCAGCCCCAGCATTTT. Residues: CASSLPEYSNQPQHF.

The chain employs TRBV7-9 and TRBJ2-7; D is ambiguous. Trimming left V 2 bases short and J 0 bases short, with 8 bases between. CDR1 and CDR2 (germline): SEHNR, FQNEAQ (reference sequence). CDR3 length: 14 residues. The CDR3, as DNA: TGTGCCAGCAGCTTAACATCCCTCTCCTACGAGCAGTACTTC. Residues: CASSLTSLSYEQYF.